These T cell receptor beta chains were read from a single sample in a study of Ad26.COV2.S vaccination and SARS-CoV-2 variants. Sequenced by immunoSEQ multiplex PCR; TCRdb stores in-frame clones only, minus some. Altogether some 350,000 clones are present, 70% to 90% being singletons, with the ten largest covering approximately 3.5%. The sample in question was peripheral blood, obtained in a trial of Ad26.COV2.S vaccine versus placebo. Receptor source: a person aged 18-60 years who received the Ad26.COV2.S COVID-19 vaccine or a placebo. Both conserved end residues are part of each CDR3. A D gene is named only where the DNA matches it firmly. Part of the rows lack a size; the others show once, few, many or a class for expanded clones.

V,size,D,J,DNA,CDR3
TRBV7-9,-,-,TRBJ1-2,TGTGCCAGCAGCTTTGGACAGAATTATGGCTACACCTTC,CASSFGQNYGYTF
TRBV6-2/TRBV6-3,-,-,TRBJ1-5,TGTGCCAGCAGCTCCAAAATAGGGCAGCCCCAGCATTTT,CASSSKIGQPQHF
TRBV7-9,-,TRBD2,TRBJ2-1,TGTGCCAGCAGCTTAGAAGGGCGGGGGGTATACAATGAGCAGTTCTTC,CASSLEGRGVYNEQFF
TRBV10-2,-,TRBD2,TRBJ2-7,TGCGCCAGCATGGGGGTCTTAGCGGGAGGTGGCCGAGGATACGAGCAGTACTTC,CASMGVLAGGGRGYEQYF
TRBV11-2,-,-,TRBJ2-7,TGTGCCAGCAGCTTAAAAGCGGGGACAACCTACGAGCAGTACTTC,CASSLKAGTTYEQYF
TRBV7-2,-,-,TRBJ1-4,TGTGCCAGCAGCTTATTTGGCAGGGAGGGCGAAAAACTGTTTTTT,CASSLFGREGEKLFF
TRBV5-6,-,-,TRBJ2-5,TGTGCCAGCAGCATTCAAGAGACCCAGTACTTC,CASSIQETQYF
TRBV30,-,-,TRBJ1-1,TGTGCCTGGAGTGTACTGGGGACAATGAACACTGAAGCTTTCTTT,CAWSVLGTMNTEAFF
TRBV27,-,-,TRBJ2-2,TGTGCCAGCAGTCCCATTATAAACACCGGGGAGCTGTTTTTT,CASSPIINTGELFF
TRBV7-2,-,-,TRBJ2-2,TGTGCCAGCAGCTTCCTAAGGGCCGGGGAGCTGTTTTTT,CASSFLRAGELFF
TRBV7-6,-,-,TRBJ2-2,TGTGCCAGCAGCTTAGGGGCGGAGACCACCGGGGAGCTGTTTTTT,CASSLGAETTGELFF
TRBV28,-,-,TRBJ2-1,TGTGCCAGCAGTTTACCGGGCGCCACCTCCTACAATGAGCAGTTCTTC,CASSLPGATSYNEQFF
TRBV15,-,-,TRBJ1-1,TGTGCCACCAGCAGAGATCAAGATGAAGCTTTCTTT,CATSRDQDEAFF
TRBV6-1,few,-,TRBJ1-2,TGTGCCAGCAGTGAAGCGCTCGGGGGCGGCTATGGCTACACCTTC,CASSEALGGGYGYTF
TRBV2,once,-,TRBJ1-5,TGTGCCAGCATTGCGAATAGGTATCAGCCCCAGCATTTT,CASIANRYQPQHF
TRBV7-6,-,-,TRBJ2-1,TGTGCCAGCAGCTCGGCCGGGAGCTCCTACAATGAGCAGTTCTTC,CASSSAGSSYNEQFF
TRBV4-3,-,-,TRBJ1-3,TGCGCCAGCAGCCAAACGGGGACTTACTCTGGAAACACCATATATTTT,CASSQTGTYSGNTIYF
TRBV19,few,-,TRBJ2-7,TGTGCCAGCTCGACAGGTGACTCCTACGAGCAGTACTTC,CASSTGDSYEQYF
TRBV7-9,-,TRBD2,TRBJ2-5,TGTGCCAGCAGCCTGGGACTAGCGGGAGGCGAGACCCAGTACTTC,CASSLGLAGGETQYF
TRBV11-2,-,TRBD2,TRBJ2-1,TGTGCCAGCAGCTTACGTAGCGGGGGGGCCTGGTCCTACAATGAGCAGTTCTTC,CASSLRSGGAWSYNEQFF
TRBV6-5,once,-,TRBJ1-6,TGTGCCAGCAGTTACCGTGTGGATAATTCACCCCTCCACTTT,CASSYRVDNSPLHF
TRBV3-1/TRBV3-2,-,-,TRBJ2-1,TGTGCCAGCAGCCAATACAGGGCGGCGTACAATGAGCAGTTCTTC,CASSQYRAAYNEQFF
TRBV5-6,-,-,TRBJ2-1,TGTGCCAGCAGCTTGGTGGGACCCGGGAGTGGCGATGAGCAGTTCTTC,CASSLVGPGSGDEQFF
TRBV7-5,-,-,TRBJ2-3,TGTGCCAGAAGCATTCCCGTAAGAGGAGATACGCAGTATTTT,CARSIPVRGDTQYF
TRBV7-2,-,TRBD2,TRBJ2-1,TGTGCCAGCAGCTTAGAACCCCGACTAGCGGGAGTAGAGCAGTTCTTC,CASSLEPRLAGVEQFF
TRBV5-1,-,-,TRBJ1-6,TGCGCCAGCAGTTTTGGGGGGCGAGGGAATTCACCCCTCCACTTT,CASSFGGRGNSPLHF
TRBV7-7,-,TRBD2,TRBJ2-2,TGTGCTAGCAGCCGCGGACTAGCGGGGGGGACCGGGGAGCTGTTTTTT,CASSRGLAGGTGELFF
TRBV5-1,-,TRBD1,TRBJ1-4,TGCGCCAGCAGCGGAATGGGACAGGGGATTGAAAAACTGTTTTTT,CASSGMGQGIEKLFF
TRBV5-1,-,TRBD2,TRBJ2-5,TGCGCCAGCAGCTTCCAAGCGGGAGAAGAGACCCAGTACTTC,CASSFQAGEETQYF
TRBV28,-,-,TRBJ2-5,TGTGCCAGCACTAGAGGGGGGGGCGTCATGGAGACCCAGTACTTC,CASTRGGGVMETQYF
TRBV6-1,-,-,TRBJ1-4,TGTGCCAGCAGTGAAGTTCCGAGGTTTAATGAAAAACTGTTTTTT,CASSEVPRFNEKLFF
TRBV15,-,-,TRBJ2-5,TGTGCCACCAGCAGAGATAGCAAGGGCTACCAAGAGACCCAGTACTTC,CATSRDSKGYQETQYF
TRBV5-6,-,-,TRBJ2-1,TGTGCCAGCAGCTTGGAGGGCAATGTAATTCGGGATGAGCAGTTCTTC,CASSLEGNVIRDEQFF
TRBV12-3/TRBV12-4,-,-,TRBJ2-1,TGTGCCAGCGGGACCCAGGGTGGCGATGAGCAGTTCTTC,CASGTQGGDEQFF
TRBV12-3/TRBV12-4,-,-,TRBJ1-2,TGTGCCAGCAGTTTCTCGGGGGGCCGAGGCTACACCTTC,CASSFSGGRGYTF
TRBV21-1,-,-,TRBJ2-4,TGTGCCAGCAGCAAAGCTTTAAACGGACTAATATCACTAGCCAAAAACATTCAGTACTTC,CASSKALNGLISLAKNIQYF
TRBV3-1/TRBV3-2,-,-,TRBJ1-4,TGTGCCAGCAGCCAAGATCCCATTCTAGGTCAGAATGAAAAACTGTTTTTT,CASSQDPILGQNEKLFF
TRBV20-1,-,TRBD2,TRBJ2-1,TGCAGTGCTAGTGCGTCAGGAAGCGGGAGGACTAATGAGCAGTTCTTC,CSASASGSGRTNEQFF
TRBV2,-,-,TRBJ1-1,TGTGCCAGCAGGGGGGGCTTTCTGGCTTTCTTT,CASRGGFLAFF
TRBV6-5,-,-,TRBJ2-3,TGTGCCAGCAGATACACAGTCTCTAGCACAGATACGCAGTATTTT,CASRYTVSSTDTQYF
TRBV28,once,TRBD1,TRBJ2-1,TGTGCCAGCAGTTTGTGGGACAGGGCTACCTACAATGAGCAGTTCTTC,CASSLWDRATYNEQFF
TRBV9,once,TRBD2,TRBJ2-2,TGTGCCAGCAGCCCCCGGAGTAGCGGGGGCGGCCGCACCGGGGAGCTGTTTTTT,CASSPRSSGGGRTGELFF
TRBV5-4,-,-,TRBJ2-1,TGTGCCAGCAGCTTGGTAGGGAAGTCCTACAATGAGCAGTTCTTC,CASSLVGKSYNEQFF
TRBV11-2,few,-,TRBJ1-1,TGTGCCAGCAGCCTAATGTTGGGCACTGAAGCTTTCTTT,CASSLMLGTEAFF
TRBV27,-,TRBD1,TRBJ2-5,TGTGCCAGCAGTCTCCGACAGGGGGCACAGAGTTCCCAGTACTTC,CASSLRQGAQSSQYF